This T cell receptor beta chain was obtained from a study of T cells in Graves' hyperthyroidism and ophthalmopathy. From germline, CDR1 is MNHEY and CDR2 SVGAGI. CDR3 size: 15 residues. Template material for amplifying TCR beta CDR3 regions consisted of RNA transcripts. Primed by the HTBI set, a first-round RT-PCR was run on the TCR CDR3. TCRdb independently ran MiXCR on the multiplex PCR reads; one entry per CDR3 protein. The profile shows approximately 400,000 distinct CDR3 sequences, 15% to 19% of them singletons. The patients, who ranged from 18 to 65 in age, presented with newly diagnosed hyperthyroidism lasting under 2 months. Thyroid ultrasound and orbital computed tomography, with clinical symptoms and serum thyroxine and TRAb, informed diagnoses. More than 8.5 ml of fresh peripheral blood supplied the PBMCs. This clonotype was observed a single time. At one end the junction does not follow the germline gene, possibly because of a read error.

This receptor was taken from a woman younger than 35 with Graves' hyperthyroidism. This chain uses TRBV6-5 with TRBJ1-6; no reliable D call. The sequenced material came from blood. The CDR3 protein is CASSYSILINSPFHF. CDR3 DNA: TGTGCCAGCAGTTACTCGATACTGATTAATTCACCCTTCCACTTT.